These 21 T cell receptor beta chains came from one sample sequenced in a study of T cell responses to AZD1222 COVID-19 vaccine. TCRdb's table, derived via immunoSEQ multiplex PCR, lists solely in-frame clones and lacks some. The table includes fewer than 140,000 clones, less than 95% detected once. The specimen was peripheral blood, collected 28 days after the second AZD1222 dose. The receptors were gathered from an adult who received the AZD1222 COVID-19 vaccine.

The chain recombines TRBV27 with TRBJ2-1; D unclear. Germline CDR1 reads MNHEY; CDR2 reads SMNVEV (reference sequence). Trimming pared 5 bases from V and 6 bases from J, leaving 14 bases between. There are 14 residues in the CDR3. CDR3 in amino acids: CASSLPDPFNEQFF. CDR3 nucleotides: TGTGCCAGCAGTCTTCCGGACCCCTTCAATGAGCAGTTCTTC.

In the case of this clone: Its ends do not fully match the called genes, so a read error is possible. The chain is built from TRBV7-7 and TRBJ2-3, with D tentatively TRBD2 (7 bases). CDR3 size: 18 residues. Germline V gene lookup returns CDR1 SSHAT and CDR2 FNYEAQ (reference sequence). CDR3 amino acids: CASSLARYGGAPTDTQYF. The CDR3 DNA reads TGTGCTAGCAGCTTAGCCCGCTATGGGGGGGCGCCCACAGATACGCAGTATTTT.

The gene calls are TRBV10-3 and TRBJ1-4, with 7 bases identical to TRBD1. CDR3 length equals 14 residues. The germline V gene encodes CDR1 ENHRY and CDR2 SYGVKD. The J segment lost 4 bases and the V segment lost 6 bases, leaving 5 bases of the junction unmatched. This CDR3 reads CAISPTGINEKLFF. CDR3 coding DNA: TGTGCCATCAGCCCGACAGGGATTAATGAAAAACTGTTTTTT.

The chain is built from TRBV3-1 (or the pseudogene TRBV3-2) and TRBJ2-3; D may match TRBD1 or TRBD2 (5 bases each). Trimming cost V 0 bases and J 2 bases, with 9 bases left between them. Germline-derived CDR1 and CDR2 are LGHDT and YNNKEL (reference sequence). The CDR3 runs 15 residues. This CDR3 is CASSQERGTTDTQYF. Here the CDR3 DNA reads TGTGCCAGCAGCCAAGAACGAGGGACCACAGATACGCAGTATTTT.

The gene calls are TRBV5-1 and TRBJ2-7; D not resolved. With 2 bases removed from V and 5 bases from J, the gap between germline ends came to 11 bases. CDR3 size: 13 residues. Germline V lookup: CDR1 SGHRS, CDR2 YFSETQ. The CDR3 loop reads CASSFEGSNEQYF. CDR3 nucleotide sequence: TGCGCCAGCAGCTTCGAAGGGTCTAACGAGCAGTACTTC.

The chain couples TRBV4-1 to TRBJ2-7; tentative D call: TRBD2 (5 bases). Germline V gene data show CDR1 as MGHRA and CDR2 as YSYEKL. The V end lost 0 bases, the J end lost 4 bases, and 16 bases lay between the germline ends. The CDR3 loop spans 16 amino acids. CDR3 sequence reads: CASSQDEGRTIYEQYF. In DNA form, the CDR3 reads TGCGCCAGCAGCCAAGATGAGGGCCGGACCATTTACGAGCAGTACTTC.

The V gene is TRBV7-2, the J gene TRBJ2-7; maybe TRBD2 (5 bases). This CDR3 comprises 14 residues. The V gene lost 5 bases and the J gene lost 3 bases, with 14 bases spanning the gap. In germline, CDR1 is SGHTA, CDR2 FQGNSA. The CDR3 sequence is CASSARTAIYEQYF. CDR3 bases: TGTGCCAGCAGCGCAAGGACTGCCATCTACGAGCAGTACTTC.

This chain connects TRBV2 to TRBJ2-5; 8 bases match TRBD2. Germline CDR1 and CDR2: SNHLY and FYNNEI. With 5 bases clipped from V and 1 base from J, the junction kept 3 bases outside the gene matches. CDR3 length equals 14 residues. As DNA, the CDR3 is TGTGCCAGCAGTCAGACTAGCGCCCAAGAGACCCAGTACTTC. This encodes CASSQTSAQETQYF.

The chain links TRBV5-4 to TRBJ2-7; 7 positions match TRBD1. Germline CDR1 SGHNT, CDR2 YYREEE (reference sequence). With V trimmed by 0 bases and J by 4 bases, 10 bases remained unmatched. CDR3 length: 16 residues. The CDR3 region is CASSLAGTVVGYEQYF. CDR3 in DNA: TGTGCCAGCAGCTTGGCAGGGACAGTCGTAGGATACGAGCAGTACTTC.

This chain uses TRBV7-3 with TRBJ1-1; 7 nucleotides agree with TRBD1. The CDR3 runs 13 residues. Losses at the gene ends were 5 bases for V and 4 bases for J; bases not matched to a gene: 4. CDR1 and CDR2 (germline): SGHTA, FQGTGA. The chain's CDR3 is CASSTQGGTEAFF. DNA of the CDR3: TGTGCCAGCAGCACGCAGGGGGGCACTGAAGCTTTCTTT.

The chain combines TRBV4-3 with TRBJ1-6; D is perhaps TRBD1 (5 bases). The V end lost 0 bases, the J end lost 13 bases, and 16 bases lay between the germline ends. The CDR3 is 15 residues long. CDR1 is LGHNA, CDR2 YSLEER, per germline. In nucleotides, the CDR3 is TGCGCCAGCAGCCAAGATCGGCAGGGTTGGGCGCCCCTCCACTTT. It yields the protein CASSQDRQGWAPLHF.

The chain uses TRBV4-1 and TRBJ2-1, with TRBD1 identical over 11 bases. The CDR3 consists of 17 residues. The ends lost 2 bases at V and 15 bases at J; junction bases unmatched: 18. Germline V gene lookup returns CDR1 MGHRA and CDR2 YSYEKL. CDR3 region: CASSQFGSGQGAGSRFF. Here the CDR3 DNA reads TGCGCCAGCAGCCAATTTGGTTCCGGACAGGGGGCCGGTTCACGGTTCTTC.

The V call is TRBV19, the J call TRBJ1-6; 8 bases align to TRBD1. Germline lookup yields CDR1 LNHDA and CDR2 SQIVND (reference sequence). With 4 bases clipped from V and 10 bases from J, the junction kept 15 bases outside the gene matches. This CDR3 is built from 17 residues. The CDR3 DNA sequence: TGTGCCAGTAGTACCCATAACAGGGGGACGAACGGGTCACCCCTCCACTTT. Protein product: CASSTHNRGTNGSPLHF.

CDR3: CASTTFGGGPYEQYF. CDR3 bases: TGTGCCAGCACCACTTTTGGGGGGGGACCCTACGAGCAGTACTTC. The gene calls are TRBV2 and TRBJ2-7, with 7 bases aligning to TRBD2. Per germline, CDR1 SNHLY and CDR2 FYNNEI. The junction had 11 bases not matched to a gene; V was cut back by 7 bases and J by 2 bases. The CDR3 is 15 residues long.

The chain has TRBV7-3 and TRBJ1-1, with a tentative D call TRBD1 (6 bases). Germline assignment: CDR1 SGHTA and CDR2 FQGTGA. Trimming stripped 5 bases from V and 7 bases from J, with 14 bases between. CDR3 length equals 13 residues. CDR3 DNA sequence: TGTGCCAGCAGCGCCCCGGGACAAAGTGAAGCTTTCTTT. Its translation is CASSAPGQSEAFF. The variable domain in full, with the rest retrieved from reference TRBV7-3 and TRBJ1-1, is GAGVSQTPSNKVTEKGKYVELRCDPISGHTALYWYRQSLGQGPEFLIYFQGTGAADDSGLPNDRFFAVRPEGSVSTLKIQRTERGDSAVYLCASSAPGQSEAFFGQGTRLTVV.

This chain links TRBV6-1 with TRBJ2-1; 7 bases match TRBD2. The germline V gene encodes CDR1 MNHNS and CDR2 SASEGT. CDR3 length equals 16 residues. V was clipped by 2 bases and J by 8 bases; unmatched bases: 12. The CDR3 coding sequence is TGTGCCAGCAGTGAATGGGGCGCTACCCGGGAGGATGAGCAGTTCTTC. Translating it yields CASSEWGATREDEQFF.

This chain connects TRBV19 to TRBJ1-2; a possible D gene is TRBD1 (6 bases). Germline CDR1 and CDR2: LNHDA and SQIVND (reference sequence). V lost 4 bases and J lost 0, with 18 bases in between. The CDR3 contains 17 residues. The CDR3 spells CASSSGQRTLSNYGYTF. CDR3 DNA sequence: TGTGCCAGTAGTAGTGGACAGCGGACTCTATCTAACTATGGCTACACCTTC.

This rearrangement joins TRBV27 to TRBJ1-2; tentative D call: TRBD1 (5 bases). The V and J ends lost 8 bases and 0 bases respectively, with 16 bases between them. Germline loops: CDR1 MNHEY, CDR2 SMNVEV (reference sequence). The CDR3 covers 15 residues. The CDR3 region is CASGIFQGSNYGYTF. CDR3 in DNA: TGTGCCAGCGGTATCTTTCAGGGCTCTAACTATGGCTACACCTTC.

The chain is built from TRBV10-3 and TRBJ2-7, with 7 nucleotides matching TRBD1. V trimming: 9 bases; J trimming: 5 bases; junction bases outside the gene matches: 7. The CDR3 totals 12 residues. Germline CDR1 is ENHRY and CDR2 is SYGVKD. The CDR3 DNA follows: TGTGCCATTATGCGACAGGGCGACGAGCAGTACTTC. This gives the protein CAIMRQGDEQYF.

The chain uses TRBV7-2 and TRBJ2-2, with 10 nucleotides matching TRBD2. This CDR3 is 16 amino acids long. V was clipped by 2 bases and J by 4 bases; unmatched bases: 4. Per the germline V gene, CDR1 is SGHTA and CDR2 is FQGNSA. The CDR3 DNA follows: TGTGCCAGCAGCTTAAAAGCGGGGGGGCCCACCGGGGAGCTGTTTTTT. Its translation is CASSLKAGGPTGELFF.

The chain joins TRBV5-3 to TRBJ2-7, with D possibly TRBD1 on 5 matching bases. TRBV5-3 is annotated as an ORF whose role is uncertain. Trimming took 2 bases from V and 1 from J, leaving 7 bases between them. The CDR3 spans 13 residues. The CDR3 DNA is TGTGCCAGAAGCTTCAGGGTATCCTACGAGCAGTACTTC. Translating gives CARSFRVSYEQYF.